This entry describes one TCR beta chain. The data were taken from a study of blood T cell repertoires in COVID-19. Study at large: COVID-19 samples from acute and convalescent phases originated in the United States, Italy and Spain. The analysed material was cDNA or gDNA that came from T cells, B-cell-depleted T cells, or PBMCs.

The CDR3 length is 15 residues. V was cut by 4 bases and J by 8 bases, with 15 bases left in between. The germline V gene has CDR1 LNHNV and CDR2 YYDKDF (reference sequence). Clones were read by immunoSEQ multiplex PCR, and TCRdb kept only the in-frame ones, dropping some. The sample records under 200,000 clones, around 82% being singletons. The chain is built from TRBV15 and TRBJ1-6; D remains ambiguous. The TCR was taken from a woman in her 70s who had recovered from COVID-19. The material sequenced was peripheral blood. CDR3 amino acids: CATSTRWPGDSPLHF. CDR3 in DNA: TGTGCCACCAGCACCCGGTGGCCCGGGGATTCACCCCTCCACTTT. The full variable domain, rest sourced from reference TRBV15 and TRBJ1-6, is DAMVIQNPRYQVTQFGKPVTLSCSQTLNHNVMYWYQQKSSQAPKLLFHYYDKDFNNEADTPDNFQSRRPNTSFCFLDIRSPGLGDTAMYLCATSTRWPGDSPLHFGNGTRLTVT.